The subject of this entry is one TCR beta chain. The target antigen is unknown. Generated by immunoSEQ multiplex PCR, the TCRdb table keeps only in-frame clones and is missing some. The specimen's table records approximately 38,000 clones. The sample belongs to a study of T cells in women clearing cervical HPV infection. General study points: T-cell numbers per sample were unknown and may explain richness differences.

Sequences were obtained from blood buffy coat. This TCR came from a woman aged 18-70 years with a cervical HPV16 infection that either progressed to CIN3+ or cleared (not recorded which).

Incomplete CDR3 DNA: TGCAGTGCTAGAGTTCGCGTAAACCCCTACAATGAG. It encodes CSARVRVNPYNE. In full, the CDR3 is CSARVRVNPYNEQFF. The V and J genes are TRBV20-1 and TRBJ2-1; D call uncertain. The CDR3 end is not reached by the read, which stops 3 residues before it; the germline J gene fills it in. This CDR3 comprises 15 residues. The V end was cut by 1 base, the J end by 2 bases, with 12 bases between. Germline assignment: CDR1 DFQATT and CDR2 SNEGSKA (reference sequence).